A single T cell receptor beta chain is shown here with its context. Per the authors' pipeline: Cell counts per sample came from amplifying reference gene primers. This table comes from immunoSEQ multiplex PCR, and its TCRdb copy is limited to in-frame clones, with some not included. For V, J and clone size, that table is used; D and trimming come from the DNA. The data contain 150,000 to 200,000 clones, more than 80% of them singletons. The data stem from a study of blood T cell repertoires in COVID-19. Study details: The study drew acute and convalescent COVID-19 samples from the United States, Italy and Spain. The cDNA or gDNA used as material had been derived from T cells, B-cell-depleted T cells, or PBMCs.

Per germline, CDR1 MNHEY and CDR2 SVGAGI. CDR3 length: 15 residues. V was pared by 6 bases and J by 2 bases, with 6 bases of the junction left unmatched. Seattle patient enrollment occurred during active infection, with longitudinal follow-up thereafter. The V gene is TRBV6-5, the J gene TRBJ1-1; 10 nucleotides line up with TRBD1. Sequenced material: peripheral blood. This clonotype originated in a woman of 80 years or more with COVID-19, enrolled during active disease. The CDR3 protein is CASSWTGGFNTEAFF. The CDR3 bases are TGTGCCAGCAGCTGGACAGGGGGATTCAACACTGAAGCTTTCTTT.